One and the same sample provided the 32 T cell receptor beta chains below, sequenced in a study of glioma-infiltrating T cells after dendritic cell vaccination. Libraries were prepared by immunoSEQ multiplex PCR; TCRdb keeps only in-frame clonotypes and omits some of them. Altogether fewer than 110,000 clones are present, 75% to 85% being singletons, with the ten largest covering approximately 12%. Material: blood, obtained before dendritic cell vaccination. All receptors derive from a human donor with glioblastoma.

The chain joins TRBV27 to TRBJ1-1, with D possibly being TRBD1 (6 bases). The germline V gene encodes CDR1 MNHEY and CDR2 SMNVEV (reference sequence). V dropped 5 bases and J dropped 0 bases, with 7 bases sitting between them. This CDR3 is built from 13 residues. The CDR3 loop is CASSRTVNTEAFF. The CDR3 region has the DNA TGTGCCAGCAGTAGGACAGTGAACACTGAAGCTTTCTTT.

This chain uses TRBV7-2 with TRBJ1-2; D is uncertain. The CDR3 has 15 amino acids. Germline CDR1 and CDR2: SGHTA and FQGNSA. V dropped 0 bases and J dropped 6 bases, with 14 bases sitting between them. CDR3 coding DNA: TGTGCCAGCAGCTTAGCGGAACCCGAAGGAGATGGCTACACCTTC. This sequence encodes CASSLAEPEGDGYTF. Supplemented by reference TRBV7-2 and TRBJ1-2, the full variable domain reads GAGVSQSPSNKVTEKGKDVELRCDPISGHTALYWYRQSLGQGLEFLIYFQGNSAPDKSGLPSDRFSAERTGGSVSTLTIQRTQQEDSAVYLCASSLAEPEGDGYTFGSGTRLTVV.

This chain joins TRBV5-1 and TRBJ1-1; unclear D gene. This CDR3 spans 15 amino acids. CDR1 SGHRS and CDR2 YFSETQ come from the germline V gene. The V gene lost 4 bases and the J gene lost 0 bases, with 13 bases spanning the gap. CDR3 sequence reads: CASSPETGMNTEAFF. The DNA for the CDR3 is TGCGCCAGCAGCCCAGAGACGGGAATGAACACTGAAGCTTTCTTT.

This clone was counted once. The rearrangement joins TRBV4-1 to TRBJ2-7; 7 nucleotides line up with TRBD2. Trimming removed 3 bases from V and 1 base from J; junction bases left unmatched: 18. The CDR3 runs to 19 residues. The V gene's germline CDR1 is MGHRA and CDR2 YSYEKL. The CDR3 region has the DNA TGCGCCAGCAGCCAGGCCCTACGTGTGGCGGGGGTCAAGTCCTACGAGCAGTACTTC. It translates to CASSQALRVAGVKSYEQYF.

The rearrangement joins TRBV7-9 to TRBJ1-1; a possible D gene is TRBD1 (5 bases). Trimming pared 3 bases from V and 1 base from J, leaving 12 bases between. Germline V CDR1 and CDR2: SEHNR, FQNEAQ (reference sequence). The CDR3 runs to 15 residues. CDR3 sequence reads: CASSFLGRANTEAFF. In nucleotides, the CDR3 is TGTGCCAGCAGCTTTTTGGGCAGGGCGAACACTGAAGCTTTCTTT.

This chain joins TRBV11-1 and TRBJ2-3; possible D gene TRBD2, 6 bases. The length of the CDR3 is 16 residues. V lost 6 bases to trimming and J lost 5 bases, with 21 bases between them. Germline loops: CDR1 SGHAT, CDR2 FQDESV (reference sequence). DNA for the CDR3: TGTGCCAGCAGAAACTCAGGCCGGGAGCGGGTAGATACGCAGTATTTT. Residues: CASRNSGRERVDTQYF.

The chain has TRBV11-2 and TRBJ2-7; 14 bases map to TRBD2. Germline lookup yields CDR1 SGHAT and CDR2 FQNNGV. The CDR3 runs to 19 residues. Trimming took 1 base from V and 1 from J; bases not matched to a gene: 9. The CDR3 spells CASSLGWTSGGLRSYEQYF. Here the CDR3 DNA reads TGTGCCAGCAGCTTAGGTTGGACTAGCGGGGGGCTTAGGTCCTACGAGCAGTACTTC.

Here the CDR3 reads CAISESTSAGSTDTQYF. The CDR3 nucleotides read TGTGCCATCAGTGAGTCGACTTCAGCGGGGAGCACAGATACGCAGTATTTT. V and J are TRBV10-3 and TRBJ2-3, with 7 bases lining up with TRBD2. The germline CDR1 and CDR2 sequences are ENHRY and SYGVKD. J was trimmed by 0 bases and V by 0 bases; bases with no gene match: 6. The CDR3 is 17 amino acids.

Regarding this clone: This same CDR3 is encoded by further DNA sequences in the sample. The rearrangement links TRBV7-2 to TRBJ2-3; 9 bases match TRBD1. The trim removed 5 bases at V and 6 bases at J, leaving 6 bases unmatched. The CDR3 extends over 14 amino acids. CDR1 SGHTA and CDR2 FQGNSA come from the germline V gene. Here the CDR3 DNA reads TGTGCCAGCAGCCTCAGGACAGGGGAGGATACGCAGTATTTT. Its protein product is CASSLRTGEDTQYF.

This clone occurred a few times. The rearrangement links TRBV4-2 to TRBJ1-2, with 8 bases identical to TRBD1. The CDR3 is 14 amino acids. After removal of 0 bases from V and 8 bases from J, the junction contained 5 bases not matched to a gene. Looked up from germline, CDR1 is LGHNA and CDR2 is YNFKEQ. The chain's CDR3 is CASSQERGQGGYTF. The DNA of the CDR3 is TGTGCCAGCAGCCAAGAGAGAGGACAGGGAGGCTACACCTTC.

The genes are TRBV11-1 and TRBJ1-2; 7 bases map to TRBD1. Germline V lookup: CDR1 SGHAT, CDR2 FQDESV (reference sequence). V trimming: 2 bases; J trimming: 4 bases; junction bases outside the gene matches: 4. The length of the CDR3 is 14 residues. Here the CDR3 reads CASSLQAGGYGYTF. CDR3 bases: TGTGCCAGCAGCTTACAGGCAGGGGGCTATGGCTACACCTTC.

The chain has TRBV4-2 and TRBJ2-1; TRBD2 matches at 7 bases. The V and J ends lost 4 bases and 6 bases, in that order; junction bases with no gene match: 9. There are 15 residues in the CDR3. The germline gives CDR1 LGHNA, CDR2 YNFKEQ. Here the CDR3 DNA reads TGTGCCAGCAGCCCAGGACTAGAGCCCCTCAATGAGCAGTTCTTC. Its protein product is CASSPGLEPLNEQFF.

This clone was seen a single time. The chain carries TRBV15 and TRBJ1-5, with TRBD1 matching 9 bases. The germline V gene encodes CDR1 LNHNV and CDR2 YYDKDF (reference sequence). Germline trimming cut 2 bases from V and 1 base from J; bases unmatched to any gene: 6. This CDR3 has 17 amino acids. For the CDR3, the DNA is TGTGCCACCAGCAGATATCCCGGACAGGGGAGCAATCAGCCCCAGCATTTT. Its translation is CATSRYPGQGSNQPQHF.

The V call is TRBV23-1, the J call TRBJ1-2; 7 bases line up with TRBD1. TRBV23-1 is sorted into the ORF group, with uncertain function. Trimming took 0 bases from V and 8 from J; bases not matched to a gene: 6. CDR3 length: 14 amino acids. In DNA form, the CDR3 reads TGCGCCAGCAGTCAATCGACAGGGTTTTTCGGCTACACCTTC. Translating it yields CASSQSTGFFGYTF.

The rearrangement joins TRBV6-1 to TRBJ2-7; 9 nucleotides match TRBD1. Germline V gene sequence: CDR1 MNHNS, CDR2 SASEGT. With V trimmed by 8 bases and J by 4 bases, 9 bases remained unmatched. The CDR3 length is 14 residues. For the CDR3, the DNA is TGTGCCAGCCTTAGGGACAGGGAAGGGTACGAGCAGTACTTC. It translates to CASLRDREGYEQYF.

The V gene is TRBV30, the J gene TRBJ2-5; D may be TRBD2 (5 bases). V dropped 0 bases and J dropped 5 bases, with 13 bases sitting between them. Germline loops: CDR1 GTSNPN, CDR2 SVGIG (reference sequence). CDR3 length: 14 residues. The CDR3 sequence: CAWSVRVGVETQYF. The DNA for the CDR3 is TGTGCCTGGAGTGTACGGGTCGGGGTCGAGACCCAGTACTTC.

The chain has TRBV5-1 and TRBJ1-6; 7 bases are a match to TRBD1. This CDR3 has 15 amino acids. Trimming removed 7 bases from V and 0 bases from J; junction bases left unmatched: 4. CDR1 and CDR2 (germline): SGHRS, YFSETQ. CDR3 amino acids: CASRRDSSYNSPLHF. CDR3 nucleotide sequence: TGCGCCAGCCGACGGGACAGCTCCTATAATTCACCCCTCCACTTT. Filled out from reference TRBV5-1 and TRBJ1-6, the complete variable domain reads KAGVTQTPRYLIKTRGQQVTLSCSPISGHRSVSWYQQTPGQGLQFLFEYFSETQRNKGNFPGRFSGRQFSNSRSEMNVSTLELGDSALYLCASRRDSSYNSPLHFGNGTRLTVT.

There are a few counts of this clone. The chain links TRBV19 to TRBJ1-2; TRBD1 agrees at 8 bases. The J segment lost 4 bases and the V segment lost 1 base, leaving 5 bases of the junction unmatched. Germline CDR1 reads LNHDA; CDR2 reads SQIVND (reference sequence). There are 15 residues in the CDR3. The CDR3 coding sequence is TGTGCCAGTAGTATAGGGCCAGGGGGCGTCTATGGCTACACCTTC. Protein: CASSIGPGGVYGYTF. The variable domain in full, with the rest retrieved from reference TRBV19 and TRBJ1-2, is DGGITQSPKYLFRKEGQNVTLSCEQNLNHDAMYWYRQDPGQGLRLIYYSQIVNDFQKGDIAEGYSVSREKKESFPLTVTSAQKNPTAFYLCASSIGPGGVYGYTFGSGTRLTVV.

The chain has TRBV9 and TRBJ1-2; TRBD1 is a possible D gene (6 bases). The CDR3 spans 14 residues. Per the germline V gene, CDR1 is SGDLS and CDR2 is YYNGEE. Trimming left V 3 bases short and J 2 bases short, with 11 bases between. CDR3 residues: CASSAGGRNYGYTF. The CDR3 DNA reads TGTGCCAGCAGCGCGGGGGGCCGGAACTATGGCTACACCTTC.

V and J are TRBV5-4 and TRBJ1-4; D perhaps matches TRBD1 (6 bases). Deletions cut 0 bases from V and 7 bases from J, with 10 bases between. Germline CDR1 reads SGHNT; CDR2 reads YYREEE (reference sequence). The CDR3 is made up of 14 amino acids. In DNA form, the CDR3 reads TGTGCCAGCAGCTTGGACAGGGCCAGTGAAAAACTGTTTTTT. Residues: CASSLDRASEKLFF.

The chain is built from TRBV6-6 and TRBJ1-2; 8 positions agree with TRBD1. Germline assignment: CDR1 MNHNY and CDR2 SVGAGI (reference sequence). The length of the CDR3 is 14 residues. The V segment lost 6 bases and the J segment 3 bases; nucleotides outside the gene matches: 6. The CDR3 DNA follows: TGTGCCAGCAGCCGGACAGGGATGGACTATGGCTACACCTTC. Translating gives CASSRTGMDYGYTF.

The rearrangement links TRBV6-6 to TRBJ2-7, with a weak D call TRBD1 (6 bases). There are 14 residues in the CDR3. Trimming pared 3 bases from V and 7 bases from J, leaving 16 bases between. The V gene's germline CDR1 is MNHNY and CDR2 SVGAGI (reference sequence). The CDR3 coding sequence is TGTGCCAGCAGTTATTCCCCATCCAGGGGAGAGCAGTACTTC. Amino acids: CASSYSPSRGEQYF.

Here the CDR3 DNA reads TGTGCCAGTAGTATGCCTCAGGCGAATGAGCAGTTCTTC. It codes for CASSMPQANEQFF. The chain combines TRBV19 with TRBJ2-1; D uncertain. The V end lost 3 bases, the J end lost 7 bases, and 10 bases lay between the germline ends. This CDR3 is built from 13 residues. Germline V gene sequence: CDR1 LNHDA, CDR2 SQIVND (reference sequence).

The chain has TRBV2 and TRBJ1-2; possible D gene TRBD1, 5 bases. CDR3 length equals 14 residues. V lost 6 bases and J lost 0, with 11 bases in between. Germline CDR1 and CDR2: SNHLY and FYNNEI. Here the CDR3 DNA reads TGTGCCAGCAGGGATGGACAAGCTAACTATGGCTACACCTTC. It specifies CASRDGQANYGYTF.

In its sample, this clone was seen once. The chain joins TRBV5-4 to TRBJ2-7, with 7 nucleotides matching TRBD2. Trimming removed 1 base from V and 2 bases from J; junction bases left unmatched: 3. The CDR3 has 14 amino acids. Per the germline V gene, CDR1 is SGHNT and CDR2 is YYREEE (reference sequence). CDR3 sequence reads: CASSLLGGTYEQYF. The CDR3 nucleotides read TGTGCCAGCAGCTTGCTGGGGGGGACCTACGAGCAGTACTTC.

The chain has TRBV27 and TRBJ1-5; D is undetermined. The ends were cut back, 0 bases at V and 0 bases at J, with 9 bases in the middle. The CDR3 is made up of 16 amino acids. Germline V gene data show CDR1 as MNHEY and CDR2 as SMNVEV (reference sequence). CDR3 in DNA: TGTGCCAGCAGTTTATCGGCAGAATATAGCAATCAGCCCCAGCATTTT. It is translated as CASSLSAEYSNQPQHF.

Remarks on this clone: A read error may account for a junction end that differs from germline. The chain carries TRBV7-7 and TRBJ2-7; D may be TRBD1 (6 bases). CDR1 and CDR2 from the germline V gene are SSHAT and FNYEAQ (reference sequence). The CDR3 is made up of 16 amino acids. In nucleotides, the CDR3 is TGTGCTAGCAGTCTTGCGGCCACAGGGCTATCCTACGAGCAGTACTTC. This translates into CASSLAATGLSYEQYF. Looking up the rest from reference TRBV7-7 and TRBJ2-7 gives the full variable domain: GAGVSQSPRYKVTKRGQDVTLRCDPISSHATLYWYQQALGQGPEFLTYFNYEAQPDKSGLPSDRFSAERPEGSISTLTIQRTEQRDSAMYRCASSLAATGLSYEQYFGPGTRLTVT.

The CDR3 DNA is TGTGCCAGCAGCCAACAGGGCCCCGCCAACACAGATACGCAGTATTTT. This codes for CASSQQGPANTDTQYF. This sequence joins TRBV11-2 and TRBJ2-3, with D perhaps matching TRBD1 (6 bases). Germline assignment: CDR1 SGHAT and CDR2 FQNNGV. The length of the CDR3 is 16 residues. V lost 5 bases to trimming and J lost 2 bases, with 17 bases between them.

Only one count was recorded for this clone. The chain carries TRBV13 and TRBJ1-6, with 9 nucleotides matching TRBD1. The CDR3 is made up of 14 amino acids. V was pared by 3 bases and J by 8 bases, with 2 bases of the junction left unmatched. In germline, CDR1 is PRHDT, CDR2 FYEKMQ (reference sequence). The CDR3 DNA follows: TGTGCCAGCAGCTTCGACAGGGGGGATTCACCCCTCCACTTT. Amino acid sequence: CASSFDRGDSPLHF.

The rearrangement joins TRBV29-1 to TRBJ2-3; 9 nucleotides agree with TRBD1. V dropped 6 bases and J dropped 0; count of bases not matched to a gene: 4. The germline V gene has CDR1 SQVTM and CDR2 ANQGSEA. This CDR3 region has 14 residues. The CDR3 here is CSVQDRGSTDTQYF. DNA of the CDR3: TGCAGCGTCCAAGACAGGGGGAGCACAGATACGCAGTATTTT.

V usage is TRBV6-5 and J usage is TRBJ1-4; 10 bases align to TRBD1. The CDR3 covers 16 residues. From germline, CDR1 is MNHEY and CDR2 SVGAGI. V lost 0 bases, J lost 7 bases, and 5 bases stayed unmatched. CDR3 amino acids: CASSYSLGQGVEKLFF. The CDR3 DNA reads as TGTGCCAGCAGTTACTCCCTCGGACAGGGGGTTGAAAAACTGTTTTTT.

Details on this clone: At one boundary the junction diverges from the germline segment, which might be a read error. This sample also contains other DNA sequences that code for the same CDR3. The genes are TRBV13 and TRBJ1-3, with TRBD1 matching 8 bases. Germline CDR1 is PRHDT and CDR2 is FYEKMQ (reference sequence). CDR3 length: 14 amino acids. The CDR3 sequence: CASSRTGTGNTIYF. CDR3 DNA sequence: TGTGCTAGCAGTAGGACAGGGACTGGAAACACCATATATTTT.